This entry describes one TCR beta chain. Its antigen is not identified. Only in-frame clones appear in the TCRdb table, and some are missing; sequencing was by immunoSEQ multiplex PCR. The data show about 160,000 clones, with roughly nine tenths seen just once and about 6.9% held by the top ten. V shed 4 bases and J shed 0 bases, with 11 bases lying between them. Germline CDR1 is SGDLS and CDR2 is YYNGEE. This CDR3 comprises 14 residues. The data derive from a study of T cell responses to AZD1222 COVID-19 vaccine. Study-level points and caveats: Samples come after the peak T cell response, not at day 14.

The sequence was obtained from an adult in good health. V is TRBV9 and J is TRBJ2-7; maybe TRBD2 (6 bases). The sample in question was peripheral blood, obtained on day 0 of AZD1222 vaccination. The CDR3 region has the DNA TGTGCCAGCAGCCCGGGGGTAAGCTCCTACGAGCAGTACTTC. The encoded protein is CASSPGVSSYEQYF.